This T cell receptor (beta chain) was captured in a study of blood T cell repertoires in COVID-19 (dated by TCRdb to about 2020). Context from the whole study: The collaborator samples originated in the United States, Italy and Spain and spanned the acute and convalescent phases of COVID-19. Samples came from the ongoing ImmuneRACE study (first 160 participants) plus 1,254 subjects from 6 global collaborators. A de-identified subject ID, COVID-19 status, age in years and sex were almost always included in the sample metadata. Where available, HLA class I and class II types were obtained from metadata supplied by the sample provider rather than from assay-based typing. The repertoires were released in a freely available public database meant as a resource for research on the immune response to SARS-CoV-2. The material from the prospective study consisted of cDNA or gDNA derived from T cells, B-cell-depleted T cells, or PBMCs. Deeply sampled blood TCRbeta repertoires from subjects exposed to, actively infected with, or recovered from COVID-19 were included in the dataset. Summary of the overall study and its limitations: How much clinical and demographic metadata was included differed by source and by participant, and the metadata was provided uncurated.

The collaborating institutions used their own protocols to collect whole blood in K2EDTA tubes. For TCRbeta analysis, collaborators shipped samples as frozen whole blood, isolated PBMCs, or DNA extracted from either of those sample types. On this clone itself: The specificity of this receptor is unknown. Base qualities are not recorded, but no much larger clone differs from it by a single base.

V is cut by 3 bases and J by 4 bases, and the space between the germline ends is 10 bases. CDR1 and CDR2, looked up from the germline V gene, are ENHRY and SYGVKD. Taken from cysteine to phenylalanine, the CDR3 has 14 residues. Only CDR3 DNA is held: 42 bases, read in frame from base 1. TCRbeta CDR3 regions were amplified from genomic DNA by means of the immunoSEQ Assay, a bias-controlled multiplex PCR. In the original analysis: Nucleated cell counts per sample were estimated from amplification of reference gene primers within the assay. To quantify the absolute abundance of each unique TCRbeta CDR3 rearrangement, sequence reads were collapsed and filtered. For each sample, productive Simpson clonality was calculated by taking the square root of Simpson's diversity index across productive rearrangements. Sourced from immuneACCESS, this table was stored by TCRdb with only in-frame sequences that have V and J called. A share of the clones is absent; for the studies checked, an unresolved V gene accounts for under half, and the remainder has no known explanation. The DNA gave D and trimming, while V, J and clone size come from that table. This sample comprises 75,000 to 80,000 clones, 70% to 90% of them detected only once. The top ten clones comprise over 15% of the sample.

This clonotype was sampled from a human donor in a cohort sampled during active COVID-19. Recombination linked TRBV10-3 to TRBJ2-4; matching of 5 bases hints at TRBD1 as the D gene. Sequencing used peripheral blood. The CDR3 region: CAISEGQGKNIQYF. The nucleotides read TGTGCCATCAGTGAAGGGCAGGGAAAAAACATTCAGTACTTC.